The clone carrying this T cell receptor beta chain was seen only a few times. Its matching antigen is unknown. The data belong to a study of T cell repertoires in cytomegalovirus infection. In TCRdb, the reads were re-called with MiXCR into one record per CDR3 protein. The table has about 700,000 distinct CDR3 sequences, roughly 33% seen once. The germline V gene has CDR1 SGHKS and CDR2 YYEKEE (reference sequence). The CDR3 has 12 residues. V gave up 2 bases and J gave up 10 bases, with 10 bases separating them. The source material was cultured PBMCs, sampled from culture after CMV antigen stimulation. This TCR came from a human donor in good health (CMV status not recorded). Some clones in this sample may be carry-over from other donors' samples. This chain connects TRBV5-5 to TRBJ1-5; D is unresolved. CDR3 loop: CASSFTEGPQHF. In DNA, the CDR3 is TGTGCCAGCAGCTTTACGGAGGGTCCCCAGCATTTT.